A selection of T cell receptor beta chains follows, all from one sample in a study of blood T cell repertoires in COVID-19. Generated by immunoSEQ multiplex PCR, the TCRdb table keeps only in-frame clones and is missing some. Among roughly 200,000 clones listed, 82% were seen once. Specimen: PBMCs or T cells enriched from blood (not recorded which). These receptors all come from a woman in her fifties or sixties with acute COVID-19. CDR3s include the opening cysteine and the closing phenylalanine or tryptophan.

j_call v_call cdr3_aa
TRBJ2-1 TRBV4-1 CASSQSGLAGDNEQFF
TRBJ1-3 TRBV9 CASGTGSGNTIYF
TRBJ2-1 TRBV5-6 CASSLRLDSYNEQFF
TRBJ1-3 TRBV6-1 CASSDRDRDTIYF
TRBJ2-2 TRBV5-1 CASSSKWTGATGELFF
TRBJ1-2 TRBV7-8 CASSLALTTYGYTF
TRBJ1-6 TRBV10-2 CASNRQGSDYNSPLHF
TRBJ1-1 TRBV18 CASSRQNTEAFF
TRBJ2-2 TRBV18 CASSPPGTSGAAELFF
TRBJ1-2 TRBV14 CASSPPGFGGYTF
TRBJ1-4 TRBV7-9 CASSFLQGAREKLFF
TRBJ2-3 TRBV27 CASSLRPGTVGHPDTQYF